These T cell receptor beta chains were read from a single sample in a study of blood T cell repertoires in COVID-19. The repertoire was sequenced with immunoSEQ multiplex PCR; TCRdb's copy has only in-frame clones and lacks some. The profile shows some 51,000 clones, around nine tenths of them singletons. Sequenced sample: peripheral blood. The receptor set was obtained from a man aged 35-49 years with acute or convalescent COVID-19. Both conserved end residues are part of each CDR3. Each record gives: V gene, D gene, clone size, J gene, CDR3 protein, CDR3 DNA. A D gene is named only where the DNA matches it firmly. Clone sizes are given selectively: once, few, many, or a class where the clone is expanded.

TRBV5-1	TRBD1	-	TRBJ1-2	CASSLQGEGRVYGYTF	TGCGCCAGCAGCCTACAGGGGGAGGGCCGTGTCTATGGCTACACCTTC
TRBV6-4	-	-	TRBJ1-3	CASSRPGWVARNTIYF	TGTGCCAGCAGTCGGCCGGGGTGGGTAGCAAGAAACACCATATATTTT
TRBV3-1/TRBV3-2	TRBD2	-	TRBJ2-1	CASSQKRIASGRVF	TGTGCCAGCAGCCAAAAAAGAATAGCTAGCGGGAGGGTCTTC
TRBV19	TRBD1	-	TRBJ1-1	CASSNRGRTEAFF	TGTGCCAGTAGTAACAGGGGGCGCACTGAAGCTTTCTTT
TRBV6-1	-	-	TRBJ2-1	CASSDRVREGEQFF	TGTGCCAGCAGTGATCGGGTTAGAGAGGGTGAGCAGTTCTTC
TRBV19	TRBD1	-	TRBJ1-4	CASQNRGRGEKLFF	TGTGCCAGTCAGAACAGGGGGCGAGGTGAAAAACTGTTTTTT
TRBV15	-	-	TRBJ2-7	CATSRVTEMYEQYF	TGTGCCACCAGCAGAGTAACAGAGATGTACGAGCAGTACTTC
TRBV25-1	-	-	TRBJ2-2	CASSRRENTGELFF	TGTGCCAGCAGCAGACGGGAGAACACCGGGGAGCTGTTTTTT
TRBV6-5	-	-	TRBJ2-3	CASSYSGPPDTQYF	TGTGCCAGCAGTTACTCTGGGCCTCCAGATACGCAGTATTTT
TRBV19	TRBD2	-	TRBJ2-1	CASTPSGAGGWYNEQFF	TGTGCCAGTACCCCCTCTGGGGCGGGAGGGTGGTACAATGAGCAGTTCTTC
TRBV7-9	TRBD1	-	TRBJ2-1	CASIINSGQDPPFF	TGTGCCAGCATCATCAATTCCGGACAGGACCCGCCGTTCTTC
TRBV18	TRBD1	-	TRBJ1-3	CASSPGQGAYGNTIYF	TGTGCCAGCTCACCGGGACAGGGCGCTTACGGAAACACCATATATTTT
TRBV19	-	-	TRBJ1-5	CASSIGGKGQPQHF	TGTGCCAGTAGTATAGGAGGGAAGGGCCAGCCCCAGCATTTT
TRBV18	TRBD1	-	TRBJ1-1	CASSPQTGALNTEAFF	TGTGCCAGCTCACCGCAAACAGGGGCGTTGAACACTGAAGCTTTCTTT
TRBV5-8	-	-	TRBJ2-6	CASSLPNGLSGANVLTF	TGTGCCAGCAGCTTGCCGAACGGACTCTCTGGGGCCAACGTCCTGACTTTC
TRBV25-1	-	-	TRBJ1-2	CASSPVGARGYTF	TGTGCCAGCAGCCCCGTTGGGGCTCGCGGCTACACCTTC
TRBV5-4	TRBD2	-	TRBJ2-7	CASSLEGGRGYEQYF	TGTGCCAGCAGCTTGGAAGGCGGGAGAGGGTACGAGCAGTACTTC
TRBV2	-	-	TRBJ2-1	CASRSGNEQFF	TGTGCCAGCAGGAGCGGGAATGAGCAGTTCTTC
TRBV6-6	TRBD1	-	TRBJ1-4	CATGGTGNEKLFF	TGTGCCACAGGGGGCACAGGGAATGAAAAACTGTTTTTT
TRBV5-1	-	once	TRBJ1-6	CASMPSSDNSPLHF	TGCGCCAGCATGCCGAGCAGCGATAATTCACCCCTCCACTTT
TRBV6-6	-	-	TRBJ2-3	CAAGDTQYF	TGTGCCGCCGGGGATACGCAGTATTTT
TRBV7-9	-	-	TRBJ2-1	CASSLSENEQFF	TGTGCCAGCAGCCTTAGCGAAAATGAGCAGTTCTTC
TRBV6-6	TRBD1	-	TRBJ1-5	CASSPGQPNQPQHF	TGTGCCAGCAGCCCGGGACAGCCCAATCAGCCCCAGCATTTT
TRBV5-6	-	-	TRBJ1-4	CASSMGPNEKLFF	TGTGCCAGCAGCATGGGGCCTAATGAAAAACTGTTTTTT
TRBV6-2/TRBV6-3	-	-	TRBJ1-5	CASSYGPYSNQPQHF	TGTGCCAGCAGTTATGGCCCGTATAGCAATCAGCCCCAGCATTTT
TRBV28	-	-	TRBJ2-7	CASSPPGAYEQYF	TGTGCCAGCAGTCCACCGGGGGCCTACGAGCAGTACTTC
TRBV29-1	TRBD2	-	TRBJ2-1	CSVEYGRALLEQFF	TGCAGCGTTGAATACGGGAGGGCCCTCCTTGAGCAGTTCTTC
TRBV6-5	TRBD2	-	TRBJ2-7	CASSLSGRANEQYF	TGTGCCAGCAGCCTTAGCGGGAGGGCCAACGAGCAGTACTTC
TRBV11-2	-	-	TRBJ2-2	CASSLGSAGELFF	TGTGCCAGCAGCTTAGGATCGGCCGGGGAGCTGTTTTTT
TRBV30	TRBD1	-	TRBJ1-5	CACTTGGGQPQHF	TGTGCCTGCACGACAGGGGGCGGTCAGCCCCAGCATTTT
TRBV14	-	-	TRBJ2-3	CASSQIQGGGDTQYF	TGTGCCAGCAGCCAAATCCAGGGAGGAGGGGATACGCAGTATTTT
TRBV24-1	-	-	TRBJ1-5	CATSEGDTQGNQPQHF	TGTGCCACCAGTGAGGGGGACACCCAGGGGAATCAGCCCCAGCATTTT
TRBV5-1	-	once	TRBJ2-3	CASRNPAESTDTQYF	TGCGCCAGCAGAAACCCCGCGGAGAGCACAGATACGCAGTATTTT
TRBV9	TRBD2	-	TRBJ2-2	CASSPLAGVTGELFF	TGTGCCAGCAGCCCTCTAGCGGGAGTCACCGGGGAGCTGTTTTTT